This T cell receptor (beta chain) comes out of a study of T cells after yellow fever vaccination. TCRdb re-derived calls from the 5' RACE reads in MiXCR, one entry per CDR3 protein. The data contain about 120,000 distinct CDR3 sequences, 7.5% to 9.5% of them singletons. This clonotype was detected many times. The sample consisted of CD8+ T cells sorted from PBMCs, taken 45 days after the yellow fever booster vaccination. This receptor was obtained from a man aged 25 to 45 who received the YFV17D yellow fever vaccine.

CDR3 sequence reads: CASSLEGRGGHTEAFF. The CDR3 coding sequence is TGTGCCAGCAGCTTAGAGGGTCGTGGGGGGCATACTGAAGCTTTCTTT. The V gene is TRBV7-2, the J gene TRBJ1-1; TRBD1 might be the D (6 bases). Looked up from germline, CDR1 is SGHTA and CDR2 is FQGNSA. V was shortened by 1 base and J by 5 bases, with 17 bases between the two germline ends. There are 16 residues in the CDR3.